A selection of T cell receptor beta chains follows, all from one sample in a study of cytomegalovirus exposure and HLA in healthy donors. Generated by immunoSEQ multiplex PCR, the TCRdb table keeps only in-frame clones and is missing some. The sample includes more than 70,000 clones, 55% to 80% seen only once; the top ten take 7.5% to 8%. The sample was PBMCs. The source is a man aged 35-49 years in good health and CMV-seropositive. The CDR3 runs from the conserved cysteine through the conserved F or W. A D gene is named only where the DNA matches it firmly. Some rows mark clone size as missing; the rest say once, few, many or name a class of expanded clone.

d_gene: .
abundance: .
v_gene: TRBV9
j_gene: TRBJ2-2
CDR3nt: TGTGCCAGCAGCGCACGGGCGGGGTACACCGGGGAGCTGTTTTTT
CDR3aa: CASSARAGYTGELFF

d_gene: .
abundance: .
v_gene: TRBV7-2
j_gene: TRBJ2-7
CDR3nt: TGTGCCAGCAGCTTAGACAGGGTGGGCTCCTACGAGCAGTACTTC
CDR3aa: CASSLDRVGSYEQYF

d_gene: .
abundance: few
v_gene: TRBV6-5
j_gene: TRBJ1-3
CDR3nt: TGTGCCAGCAGTTACGGAGGCGGTGGAAACACCATATATTTT
CDR3aa: CASSYGGGGNTIYF

d_gene: .
abundance: .
v_gene: TRBV4-2
j_gene: TRBJ1-6
CDR3nt: TGTGCCAGCAGACAAGGGTTAACAGGGCGTAATTCACCCCTCCACTTT
CDR3aa: CASRQGLTGRNSPLHF

d_gene: .
abundance: medium-sized
v_gene: TRBV2
j_gene: TRBJ1-5
CDR3nt: TGTGCCAGCATTGAAGACTATAGCAATCAGCCCCAGCATTTT
CDR3aa: CASIEDYSNQPQHF

d_gene: .
abundance: .
v_gene: TRBV5-6
j_gene: TRBJ1-1
CDR3nt: TGTGCCAGCAGCCCTGGCTTGGGCCCTGAAGCTTTCTTT
CDR3aa: CASSPGLGPEAFF

d_gene: TRBD1
abundance: once
v_gene: TRBV19
j_gene: TRBJ1-2
CDR3nt: TGTGCCAGTAGTGGACAGGGGGTAGTCTATGGCTACACCTTC
CDR3aa: CASSGQGVVYGYTF

d_gene: TRBD2
abundance: .
v_gene: TRBV5-1
j_gene: TRBJ2-1
CDR3nt: TGCGCCAGCAGCCTCGGGACTACATTCAACAATGAGCAGTTCTTC
CDR3aa: CASSLGTTFNNEQFF

d_gene: .
abundance: .
v_gene: TRBV11-2
j_gene: TRBJ2-5
CDR3nt: TGTGCCAGCAGCCCCCCAAGGTCAGGGTCCCAGTACTTC
CDR3aa: CASSPPRSGSQYF

d_gene: TRBD2
abundance: .
v_gene: TRBV7-2
j_gene: TRBJ2-2
CDR3nt: TGTGCCAGCAGCTCGGGACTAGCGAGACCCGGGGAGCTGTTTTTT
CDR3aa: CASSSGLARPGELFF

d_gene: TRBD1
abundance: .
v_gene: TRBV5-4
j_gene: TRBJ1-2
CDR3nt: TGTGCCAGCAGCTATACAGGGGGCGAGGGCTACACCTTC
CDR3aa: CASSYTGGEGYTF

d_gene: .
abundance: .
v_gene: TRBV4-2
j_gene: TRBJ1-2
CDR3nt: TGTGCCAGCAGCCGTGAGAATCAGGGAAATGGCTACACCTTC
CDR3aa: CASSRENQGNGYTF

d_gene: TRBD2
abundance: .
v_gene: TRBV4-3
j_gene: TRBJ2-1
CDR3nt: TGCGCCAGCAGCCCTGGACTAGCGGGGACCCTATCTTACAATGAGCAGTTCTTC
CDR3aa: CASSPGLAGTLSYNEQFF

d_gene: .
abundance: .
v_gene: TRBV11-2
j_gene: TRBJ2-2
CDR3nt: TGTGCCAGCAGGATACTCGTGGAGACCCGAGGCACCGGGGAGCTGTTTTTT
CDR3aa: CASRILVETRGTGELFF

d_gene: .
abundance: once
v_gene: TRBV5-4
j_gene: TRBJ2-5
CDR3nt: TGTGCCAGCAGCCAACAAGAGACCCAGTACTTC
CDR3aa: CASSQQETQYF

d_gene: TRBD1
abundance: once
v_gene: TRBV2
j_gene: TRBJ1-2
CDR3nt: TGTGCCAGCAATTACAGGGGGGGCTATGGCTACACCTTC
CDR3aa: CASNYRGGYGYTF

d_gene: TRBD2
abundance: once
v_gene: TRBV9
j_gene: TRBJ2-2
CDR3nt: TGTGCCAGCAGCGCCTTAGCGGGAGTAGGAACCGGGGAGCTGTTTTTT
CDR3aa: CASSALAGVGTGELFF

d_gene: TRBD1
abundance: .
v_gene: TRBV5-8
j_gene: TRBJ1-2
CDR3nt: TGTGCCAGCACGCGACCAAGGACCGGGACAGACTATGGCTACACCTTC
CDR3aa: CASTRPRTGTDYGYTF

d_gene: .
abundance: .
v_gene: TRBV6-1
j_gene: TRBJ2-7
CDR3nt: TGTGCCAGCACCGAAACAGGAATCTACGAGCAGTACTTC
CDR3aa: CASTETGIYEQYF

d_gene: .
abundance: few
v_gene: TRBV28
j_gene: TRBJ2-7
CDR3nt: TGTGCCAGCACCGCCCCCGGGACACCATTTGCCAACGAGCAGTACTTC
CDR3aa: CASTAPGTPFANEQYF

d_gene: TRBD1
abundance: .
v_gene: TRBV6-1
j_gene: TRBJ1-1
CDR3nt: TGTGCCAGCAGTGCAGAGGGGACAGGGGTAATGAACACTGAAGCTTTCTTT
CDR3aa: CASSAEGTGVMNTEAFF

d_gene: TRBD1
abundance: .
v_gene: TRBV5-4
j_gene: TRBJ1-1
CDR3nt: TGTGCCAGCAGCTTCGGGACAGGGAACACTGAAGCTTTCTTT
CDR3aa: CASSFGTGNTEAFF

d_gene: TRBD1
abundance: .
v_gene: TRBV9
j_gene: TRBJ1-1
CDR3nt: TGTGCCAGCAGCGGGAAGCCAGGGGGCACTGAAGCTTTCTTT
CDR3aa: CASSGKPGGTEAFF

d_gene: .
abundance: .
v_gene: TRBV5-1
j_gene: TRBJ2-3
CDR3nt: TGCGCCAGCACCCTTGGGGCTGGACCCACAAGGGATACGCAGTATTTT
CDR3aa: CASTLGAGPTRDTQYF

d_gene: .
abundance: few
v_gene: TRBV6-5
j_gene: TRBJ1-1
CDR3nt: TGTGCCAGCAGTTACTCGATATTCGGTGAAGCTTTCTTT
CDR3aa: CASSYSIFGEAFF

d_gene: TRBD2
abundance: .
v_gene: TRBV7-9
j_gene: TRBJ2-3
CDR3nt: TGTGCCAGCAGCTTAAGTACTAGCGGGAGGATCTCAGATACGCAGTATTTT
CDR3aa: CASSLSTSGRISDTQYF

d_gene: .
abundance: once
v_gene: TRBV15
j_gene: TRBJ1-5
CDR3nt: TGTGCCACCAGCAGAGAATGGGGCAGGGGCAATCAGCCCCAGCATTTT
CDR3aa: CATSREWGRGNQPQHF

d_gene: .
abundance: few
v_gene: TRBV2
j_gene: TRBJ2-1
CDR3nt: TGTGCCAGCAGCGCCTCCGGGTCCCTTGCCGATGAGCAGTTCTTC
CDR3aa: CASSASGSLADEQFF

d_gene: TRBD1
abundance: .
v_gene: TRBV7-9
j_gene: TRBJ1-5
CDR3nt: TGTGCCAGCAGCTTGGGACAGGGCGGTCAGCCCCAGCATTTT
CDR3aa: CASSLGQGGQPQHF

d_gene: .
abundance: .
v_gene: TRBV2
j_gene: TRBJ2-1
CDR3nt: TGTGCCAGCAGTGAAGGTCAGGGGGGCAATGAGCAGTTCTTC
CDR3aa: CASSEGQGGNEQFF

d_gene: TRBD2
abundance: few
v_gene: TRBV15
j_gene: TRBJ2-1
CDR3nt: TGTGCCACCAGCCCCCCGGTGGAGACTAGCGGGAGTGGCAGCAATGAGCAGTTCTTC
CDR3aa: CATSPPVETSGSGSNEQFF

d_gene: TRBD2
abundance: few
v_gene: TRBV5-1
j_gene: TRBJ2-1
CDR3nt: TGCGCCAGCAGCTTGGGCCTTAGCGGGAGCCGTGAGCAGTTCTTC
CDR3aa: CASSLGLSGSREQFF

d_gene: TRBD1
abundance: .
v_gene: TRBV28
j_gene: TRBJ1-2
CDR3nt: TGTGCCAGCAGTCCGGGACAGGCCATTACTAACTATGGCTACACCTTC
CDR3aa: CASSPGQAITNYGYTF

d_gene: TRBD1
abundance: few
v_gene: TRBV29-1
j_gene: TRBJ2-7
CDR3nt: TGCAGCGTAGTTAACCGGGACAGGGGCTACGAGCAGTACTTC
CDR3aa: CSVVNRDRGYEQYF

d_gene: TRBD2
abundance: .
v_gene: TRBV5-4
j_gene: TRBJ2-7
CDR3nt: TGTGCCAGCAGCCCTGGGAGGGAGCGGTACTACGAGCAGTACTTC
CDR3aa: CASSPGRERYYEQYF

d_gene: .
abundance: once
v_gene: TRBV30
j_gene: TRBJ2-2
CDR3nt: TGTGCCTGGAGTTCCCTAGCAGGCGGATCCGGGGAGCTGTTTTTT
CDR3aa: CAWSSLAGGSGELFF

d_gene: TRBD1
abundance: few
v_gene: TRBV28
j_gene: TRBJ2-1
CDR3nt: TGTGCCAGCACGGGACAGGGGGTCTATGAGCAGTTCTTC
CDR3aa: CASTGQGVYEQFF

d_gene: .
abundance: .
v_gene: TRBV28
j_gene: TRBJ2-5
CDR3nt: TGTGCCAGCAGTTTAGGGACACGAGAGACCCAGTACTTC
CDR3aa: CASSLGTRETQYF

d_gene: .
abundance: .
v_gene: TRBV19
j_gene: TRBJ2-1
CDR3nt: TGTGCCAGTAGTCGGAGCGAGTACAATGAGCAGTTCTTC
CDR3aa: CASSRSEYNEQFF